The 22 T cell receptor beta chains listed next were all sequenced from one sample in a study of regulatory T cells in long-lasting Graves disease. Libraries of TCR beta came from iRepertoire HTBI primers plus Arm-PCR of CDR3 regions. TCRdb recomputed calls from the multiplex PCR reads with MiXCR, one row per CDR3 protein. The sample carries around 420,000 distinct CDR3 sequences, around a sixth recorded once. The time point: newly diagnosed GD, antithyroid drugs for less than 3 months. The authors made the TCR library using RNA they extracted from PBMCs. This sample comprised peripheral blood mononuclear cells (PBMCs), obtained at new diagnosis, from a patient treated with antithyroid drugs. The receptors originated from a female donor with Graves disease.

To note about this clonotype: This sequence may be a read error, since a much larger clone differs from it by one base. The J gene is TRBJ1-4, the V gene TRBV12-3 or TRBV12-4; the D gene is possibly TRBD1 (6 bases). The length of the CDR3 is 15 residues. V shed 5 bases and J shed 0 bases, with 10 bases lying between them. The DNA for the CDR3 is TGTGCCAGCAGTCCTTACAGGGCAACTAATGAAAAACTGTTTTTT. Its protein product is CASSPYRATNEKLFF.

This clonotype was recorded many times. This rearrangement joins TRBV9 to TRBJ2-6; D is unclear. There are 13 residues in the CDR3. Germline values: CDR1 SGDLS, CDR2 YYNGEE. V shed 6 bases and J shed 4 bases, with 8 bases lying between them. As DNA, the CDR3 is TGTGCCAGCACCCCCGGGGGGGCCAACGTCCTGACTTTC. Translation gives CASTPGGANVLTF.

This chain links TRBV5-1 with TRBJ2-1; D tentatively fits TRBD1 or TRBD2 (7 bases each). The V end was cut by 4 bases, the J end by 4 bases, with 12 bases between. CDR3 length equals 14 residues. CDR1 and CDR2 (germline): SGHRS, YFSETQ. This CDR3 is CASSSGDRYNEQFF. CDR3 DNA sequence: TGCGCCAGCAGCAGCGGGGACAGATACAATGAGCAGTTCTTC.

Many counts were recorded for this clonotype. This chain connects TRBV28 to TRBJ1-2, with TRBD1 matching 8 bases. J lost 4 bases, V lost 5 bases, and 12 bases had no gene match. The CDR3 is made up of 16 amino acids. Germline V gene sequence: CDR1 MDHEN, CDR2 SYDVKM. CDR3 loop: CASSTTLRDRIYGYTF. The CDR3 DNA reads as TGTGCCAGCAGTACCACGCTCCGGGACAGGATCTATGGCTACACCTTC.

This clonotype was counted at least ten times. The gene calls are TRBV18 and TRBJ1-5; 7 nucleotides align to TRBD1. The junction had 4 bases not matched to a gene; V was cut back by 3 bases and J by 5 bases. The CDR3 spans 14 residues. Germline values: CDR1 KGHSH, CDR2 LQKENI. The CDR3 DNA sequence: TGTGCCAGCTCACCGGCCAGGGGGGATCAGCCCCAGCATTTT. It specifies CASSPARGDQPQHF.

V is TRBV11-2 and J is TRBJ1-2; D call uncertain. From germline, CDR1 is SGHAT and CDR2 FQNNGV. The V end lost 5 bases, the J end lost 0 bases, and 7 bases lay between the germline ends. CDR3 length: 13 amino acids. CDR3 loop: CASSRGANYGYTF. CDR3 bases: TGTGCCAGCAGCCGGGGAGCTAACTATGGCTACACCTTC.

The table lists this clonotype with many counts. The gene calls are TRBV6-1 and TRBJ2-1, with 8 bases aligning to TRBD2. V lost 6 bases to trimming and J lost 0 bases; unmatched junction nucleotides: 13. CDR3 size: 18 residues. CDR1 and CDR2 (germline): MNHNS, SASEGT. The CDR3 here is CASSITAGGSSSYNEQFF. The CDR3 DNA reads as TGTGCCAGCAGCATAACGGCGGGGGGCTCTAGCTCCTACAATGAGCAGTTCTTC.

This clonotype was counted ten times or more. The chain has TRBV7-9 and TRBJ2-3, with TRBD2 identical over 9 bases. The germline CDR1 and CDR2 sequences are SEHNR and FQNEAQ (reference sequence). J gave up 3 bases and V 2 bases, and 6 bases lay outside the gene matches. CDR3 length: 16 amino acids. CDR3 bases: TGTGCCAGCAGCTTAAGGATCGCGGGGGGGACAGATACGCAGTATTTT. Translation: CASSLRIAGGTDTQYF. Using reference TRBV7-9 and TRBJ2-3 for the parts outside the CDR3, the full variable domain is DTGVSQNPRHKITKRGQNVTFRCDPISEHNRLYWYRQTLGQGPEFLTYFQNEAQLEKSRLLSDRFSAERPKGSFSTLEIQRTEQGDSAMYLCASSLRIAGGTDTQYFGPGTRLTVL.

To note about this clonotype: A single base separates this from a much larger clone, so it may be a read error. The CDR3 does not close with the conserved phenylalanine or tryptophan, likely indicating a read error. The CDR3 protein is CSLARGGAPTPYNEQFL. CDR3 in DNA: TGCAGCTTGGCCCGGGGGGGAGCACCGACCCCCTACAATGAGCAGTTCCTC. The V gene is TRBV20-1, the J gene TRBJ2-1; 8 bases line up with TRBD2. Germline-derived CDR1 and CDR2 are DFQATT and SNEGSKA (reference sequence). The CDR3 totals 17 residues.

This clonotype was seen more than once but under ten times. The chain recombines TRBV7-9 with TRBJ2-7; D unclear. Germline-derived CDR1 and CDR2 are SEHNR and FQNEAQ (reference sequence). Trimming left V 5 bases short and J 2 bases short, with 7 bases between. The CDR3 totals 12 residues. CDR3 protein: CASSHSPYEQYF. For the CDR3, the DNA is TGTGCCAGCAGCCATAGTCCCTACGAGCAGTACTTC.

This clonotype has only a few counts. The chain recombines TRBV19 with TRBJ1-4; D unclear. Germline loops: CDR1 LNHDA, CDR2 SQIVND (reference sequence). Trimming removed 4 bases from V and 0 bases from J, with 6 bases in between. This CDR3 has 14 residues. The CDR3 is CASSRRSTNEKLFF. The CDR3 nucleotides are TGTGCCAGTAGTAGAAGATCAACTAATGAAAAACTGTTTTTT.

V usage is TRBV7-9 and J usage is TRBJ1-2; the D is unclear. The CDR3 totals 13 residues. Germline lookup yields CDR1 SEHNR and CDR2 FQNEAQ (reference sequence). Between the trimmed V and J ends, which lost 5 bases and 3 bases, there was a span of 10 bases. DNA for the CDR3: TGTGCCAGCAGCCTTGGACCTGACTATGGCTACACCTTC. Its protein is CASSLGPDYGYTF.

The chain links TRBV7-6 to TRBJ2-1; 9 bases match TRBD2. Trimming took 3 bases from V and 8 from J; bases not matched to a gene: 8. Germline assignment: CDR1 SGHVS and CDR2 FNYEAQ. The CDR3 has 15 residues. CDR3 nucleotides: TGTGCCAGCAGCTTCAGCGGGGGGTCTCCAGATGAGCAGTTCTTC. It codes for CASSFSGGSPDEQFF.

This clonotype was counted only a few times. The chain is built from TRBV7-9 and TRBJ1-2; 7 nucleotides agree with TRBD1. CDR3 size: 14 residues. Trimming took 2 bases from V and 6 from J; bases not matched to a gene: 6. The germline V gene has CDR1 SEHNR and CDR2 FQNEAQ (reference sequence). CDR3 protein: CASSLPGQVDGYTF. The CDR3, as DNA: TGTGCCAGCAGCTTACCCGGACAGGTTGATGGCTACACCTTC. Based on the CDR3 plus reference TRBV7-9 and TRBJ1-2, the full variable domain is DTGVSQNPRHKITKRGQNVTFRCDPISEHNRLYWYRQTLGQGPEFLTYFQNEAQLEKSRLLSDRFSAERPKGSFSTLEIQRTEQGDSAMYLCASSLPGQVDGYTFGSGTRLTVV.

This clonotype was picked up many times. V and J are TRBV6-5 and TRBJ1-2; D ambiguous. Germline CDR1 is MNHEY and CDR2 is SVGAGI. The germline V and J ends were trimmed by 2 bases and 1 base, with 8 bases remaining between them. The CDR3 spans 14 residues. CDR3 in DNA: TGTGCCAGCAGTTACGCGGACGGTAACTATGGCTACACCTTC. As protein: CASSYADGNYGYTF.

As to this clonotype: A read error may explain this, as a much larger clone is one base away. V is TRBV28 and J is TRBJ2-7; 10 nucleotides match TRBD1. The CDR3 spans 14 residues. Trimming removed 7 bases from V and 2 bases from J; junction bases left unmatched: 5. Germline CDR1 MDHEN, CDR2 SYDVKM. The CDR3 DNA sequence: TGTGCCAGCAACGAGACAGGGGGCCCCTACGAGCAGTACTTC. It encodes CASNETGGPYEQYF.

A few counts support this clonotype. CDR3 region: CASSLGTEIDNEQFF. CDR3 nucleotide sequence: TGCGCCAGCAGCTTAGGAACGGAAATAGACAATGAGCAGTTCTTC. The chain uses TRBV4-1 and TRBJ2-1; D gene uncertain. V dropped 5 bases and J dropped 5 bases, with 16 bases sitting between them. Germline-derived CDR1 and CDR2 are MGHRA and YSYEKL. The CDR3 totals 15 residues.

This clonotype has ten or more counts. The chain uses TRBV20-1 and TRBJ2-3, with D uncertain. The CDR3 loop spans 15 amino acids. Germline values: CDR1 DFQATT, CDR2 SNEGSKA (reference sequence). Trimming stripped 1 base from V and 0 bases from J, with 11 bases between. For the CDR3, the DNA is TGCAGTGCTAGAGCCACACCCCTGAGCACAGATACGCAGTATTTT. As protein: CSARATPLSTDTQYF.

There are many counts of this clonotype. One end of the junction varies from germline; a read error may be responsible. The chain joins TRBV7-2 to TRBJ2-3; a possible D gene is TRBD2 (5 bases). The length of the CDR3 is 15 residues. Germline lookup yields CDR1 SGHTA and CDR2 FQGNSA. The CDR3 loop is CASSLLNGLTDAQYF. The CDR3 DNA sequence: TGTGCCAGCAGCTTATTAAACGGACTCACAGATGCGCAGTATTTT.

This clonotype was seen many times. CDR3 protein: CASSRVAHPDTQYF. The DNA for the CDR3 is TGTGCCAGCAGCCGCGTAGCGCACCCGGATACGCAGTATTTT. The chain employs TRBV28 and TRBJ2-3; TRBD2 is a possible D gene (5 bases). The V and J ends lost 6 bases and 6 bases respectively, with 16 bases between them. The CDR3 runs 14 residues. Germline V CDR1 and CDR2: MDHEN, SYDVKM.

This clonotype was seen a few times. The gene calls are TRBV6-2 or TRBV6-3 and TRBJ2-1, with 8 nucleotides matching TRBD2. Looked up from germline, CDR1 is MNHEY and CDR2 is SVGEGT. CDR3 length: 14 residues. V lost 5 bases and J lost 8; bases outside the gene matches: 8. This CDR3 reads CASSPGTRSDEQFF. The CDR3, as DNA: TGTGCCAGCAGTCCCGGGACTAGGAGCGATGAGCAGTTCTTC.

This clonotype was detected ten times or more. The chain uses TRBV28 and TRBJ2-3; 7 bases are a match to TRBD1. Trimming cost V 4 bases and J 6 bases; bases outside gene matches: 13. Per germline, CDR1 MDHEN and CDR2 SYDVKM. The CDR3 has 16 residues. CDR3 in amino acids: CASSYPPWTGGDTQYF. CDR3 in DNA: TGTGCCAGCAGTTACCCTCCTTGGACAGGTGGGGATACGCAGTATTTT.